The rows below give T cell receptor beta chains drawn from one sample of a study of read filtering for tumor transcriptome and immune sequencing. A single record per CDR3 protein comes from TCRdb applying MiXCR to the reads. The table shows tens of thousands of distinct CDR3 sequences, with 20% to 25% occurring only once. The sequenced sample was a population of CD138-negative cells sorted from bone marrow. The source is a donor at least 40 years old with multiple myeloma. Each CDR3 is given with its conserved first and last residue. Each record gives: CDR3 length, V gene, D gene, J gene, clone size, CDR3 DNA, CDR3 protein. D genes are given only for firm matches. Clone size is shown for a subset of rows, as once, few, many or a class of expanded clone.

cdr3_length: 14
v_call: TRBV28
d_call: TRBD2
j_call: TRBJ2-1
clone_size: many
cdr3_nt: TGTGCCGCAGCGGGACTAGCGCTTTACAATGAGCAGTTCTTC
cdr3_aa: CAAAGLALYNEQFF

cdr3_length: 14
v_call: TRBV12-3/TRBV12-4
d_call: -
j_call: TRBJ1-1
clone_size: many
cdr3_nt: TGTGCCAGCAGTTTAAAGGGGGGGGCCACTGAAGCTTTCTTT
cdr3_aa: CASSLKGGATEAFF

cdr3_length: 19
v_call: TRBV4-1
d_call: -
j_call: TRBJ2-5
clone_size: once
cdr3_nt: TGCGCCAGCAGCCAAGATTCCCAAACTCCAAGCGGACCCTCGGAGACCCAGTACTTC
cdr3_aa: CASSQDSQTPSGPSETQYF

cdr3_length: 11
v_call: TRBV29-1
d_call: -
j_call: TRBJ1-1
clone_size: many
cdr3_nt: TGCAGCGTCCGGCTGAACACTGAAGCTTTCTTT
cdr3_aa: CSVRLNTEAFF

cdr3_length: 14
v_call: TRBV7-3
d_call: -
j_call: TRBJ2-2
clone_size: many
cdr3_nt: TGTGCCAGCAGCTTAACTGCGGGGATCGGGGAGCTGTTTTTT
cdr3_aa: CASSLTAGIGELFF

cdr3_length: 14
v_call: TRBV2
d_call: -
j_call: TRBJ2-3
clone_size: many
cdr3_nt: TGTGCCAGTCGGGACGATAAAGTCCCAGATACGCAGTATTTT
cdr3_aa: CASRDDKVPDTQYF

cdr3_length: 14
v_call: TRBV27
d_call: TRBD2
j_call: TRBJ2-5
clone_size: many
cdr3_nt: TGTGCCAGCAGTCCCCGTGGGGGGGGGGAGACCCAGTACTTC
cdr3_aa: CASSPRGGGETQYF

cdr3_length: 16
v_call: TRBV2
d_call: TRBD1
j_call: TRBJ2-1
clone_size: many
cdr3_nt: TGTGCCAGCAGTGAGAGAGGGACAGGGACGTACAATGAGCAGTTCTTC
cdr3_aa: CASSERGTGTYNEQFF

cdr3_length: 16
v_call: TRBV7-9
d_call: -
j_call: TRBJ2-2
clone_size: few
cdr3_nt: TGTGCCAGCAGCTTCATCCCACAGTCGAACACCGGGGAGCTGTTTTTT
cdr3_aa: CASSFIPQSNTGELFF

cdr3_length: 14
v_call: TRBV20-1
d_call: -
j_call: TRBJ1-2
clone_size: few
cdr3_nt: TGCAGTGCTAGAACCCAGGGAACGCACTATGGCTACACCTTC
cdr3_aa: CSARTQGTHYGYTF

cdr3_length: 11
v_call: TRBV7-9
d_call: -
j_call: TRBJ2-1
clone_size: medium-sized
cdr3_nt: TGTGCCAGCAGCCCAGTAAGGGAGCAGTTCTTC
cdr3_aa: CASSPVREQFF

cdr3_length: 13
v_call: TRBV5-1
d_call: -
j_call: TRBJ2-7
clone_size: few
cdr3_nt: TGCGCCAGCAGCTTGGTGGGCGCGGGGGAGCAGTACTTC
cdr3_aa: CASSLVGAGEQYF

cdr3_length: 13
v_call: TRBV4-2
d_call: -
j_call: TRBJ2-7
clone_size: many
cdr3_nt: TGTGCCAGCAGCCAGCCCACCTCCTACGAGCAGTACTTC
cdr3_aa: CASSQPTSYEQYF

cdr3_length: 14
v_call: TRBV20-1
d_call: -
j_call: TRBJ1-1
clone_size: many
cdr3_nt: TGCAGTGCTAGAGTCCCCAAGGGGATGACTGAAGCTTTCTTT
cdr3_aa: CSARVPKGMTEAFF

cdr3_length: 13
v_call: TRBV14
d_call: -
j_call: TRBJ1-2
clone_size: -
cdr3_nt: TGTGCCAGCAGCCCGAACATGGCGGTTGGCTACACCTTC
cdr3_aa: CASSPNMAVGYTF

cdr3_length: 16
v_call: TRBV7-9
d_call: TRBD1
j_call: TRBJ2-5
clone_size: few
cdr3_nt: TGTGCCAGCAGCCGTTCCAGGGACAGGGGTACACAGACCCAGTACTTC
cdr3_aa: CASSRSRDRGTQTQYF

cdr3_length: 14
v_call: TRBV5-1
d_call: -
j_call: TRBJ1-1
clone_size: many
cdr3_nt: TGCGCCAGCAGCATGGACAGCGGGAACACTGAAGCTTTCTTT
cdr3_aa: CASSMDSGNTEAFF

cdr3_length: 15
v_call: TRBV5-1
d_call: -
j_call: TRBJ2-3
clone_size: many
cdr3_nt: TGCGCCAGCAGCGTACCGGAGGCTAGCACAGATACGCAGTATTTT
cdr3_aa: CASSVPEASTDTQYF

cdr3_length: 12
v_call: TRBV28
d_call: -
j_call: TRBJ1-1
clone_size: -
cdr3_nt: TGTGCCAGCAGTTTAAGGGACACTGAAGCTTTCTTT
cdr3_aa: CASSLRDTEAFF

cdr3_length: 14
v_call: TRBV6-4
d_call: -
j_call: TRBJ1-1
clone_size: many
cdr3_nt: TGTGCCAGCAGTGACTCGAGCGTTGGCACTGAAGCTTTCTTT
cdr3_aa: CASSDSSVGTEAFF

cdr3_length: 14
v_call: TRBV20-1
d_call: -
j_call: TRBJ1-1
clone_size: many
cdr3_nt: TGCAGTGCTAGAGGGGTATTAATGAACACTGAAGCTTTCTTT
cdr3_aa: CSARGVLMNTEAFF

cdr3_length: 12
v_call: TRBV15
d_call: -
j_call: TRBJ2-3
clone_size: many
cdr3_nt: TGTGCCACCAGCAGAGCCGCAGATACGCAGTATTTT
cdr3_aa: CATSRAADTQYF

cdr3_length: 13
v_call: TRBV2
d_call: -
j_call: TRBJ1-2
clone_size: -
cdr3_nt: TGTGCCAGCAGTGGGGAAGTCGCCCATGGTTACACCTTC
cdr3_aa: CASSGEVAHGYTF

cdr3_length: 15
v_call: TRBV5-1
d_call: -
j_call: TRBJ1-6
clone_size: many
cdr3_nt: TGCGCCAGCAGATTGACCCGGGGGGTAAACTCACCCCTCCACTTT
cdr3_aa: CASRLTRGVNSPLHF

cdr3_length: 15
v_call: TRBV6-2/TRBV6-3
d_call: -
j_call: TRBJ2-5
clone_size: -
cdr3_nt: TGTGCCAGCAGTTCGGCCGGGGCCGCACAAGAGACCCGGTACTTC
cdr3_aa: CASSSAGAAQETRYF

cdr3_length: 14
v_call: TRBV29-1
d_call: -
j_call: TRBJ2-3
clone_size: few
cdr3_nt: TGCAGCGTTGAAGATCAGAGGAACACAGATACGCAGTATTTT
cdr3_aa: CSVEDQRNTDTQYF

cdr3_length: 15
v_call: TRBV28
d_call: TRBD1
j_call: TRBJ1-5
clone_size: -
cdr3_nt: TGTGCCACCCGGACAGGGGGCCATAGCAATCAGTCCCAGCATTTT
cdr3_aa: CATRTGGHSNQSQHF

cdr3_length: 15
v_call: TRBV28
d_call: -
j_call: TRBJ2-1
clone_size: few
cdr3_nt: TGTGCCAGCAGTCCGCCAAGCGGCTCCTACAATGAGCAGTTCTTC
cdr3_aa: CASSPPSGSYNEQFF

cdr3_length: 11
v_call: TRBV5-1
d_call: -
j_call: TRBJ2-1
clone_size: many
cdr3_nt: TGCGCCAGCAAAGGGGAATACGAGCAGTTCTTC
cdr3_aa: CASKGEYEQFF

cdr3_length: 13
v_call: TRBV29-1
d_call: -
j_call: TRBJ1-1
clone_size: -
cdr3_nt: TGCAGCGGCCGGGACACCCCTTCTAGTGAAGCTTTCTTT
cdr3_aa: CSGRDTPSSEAFF

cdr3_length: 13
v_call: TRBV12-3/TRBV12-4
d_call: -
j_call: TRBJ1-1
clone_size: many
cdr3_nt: TGTGCCAGCAGTCCTACAGGGTGGAGTGAAGCTTTCTTT
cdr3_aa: CASSPTGWSEAFF

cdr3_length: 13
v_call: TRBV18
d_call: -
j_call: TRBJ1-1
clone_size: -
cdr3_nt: TGTGCCAGCTCGTCAGAGTTGAACACTGAAGCTTTCTTT
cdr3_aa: CASSSELNTEAFF

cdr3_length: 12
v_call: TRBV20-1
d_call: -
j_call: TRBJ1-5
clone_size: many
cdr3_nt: TGCAGTGCCAAACTGACAGGTCAGCCCCAGCATTTT
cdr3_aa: CSAKLTGQPQHF

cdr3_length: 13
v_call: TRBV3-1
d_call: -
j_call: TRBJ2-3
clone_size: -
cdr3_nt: TGTGCTTGTCGAGGGGGGCGCTCAGATACGCAGTATTTT
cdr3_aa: CACRGGRSDTQYF

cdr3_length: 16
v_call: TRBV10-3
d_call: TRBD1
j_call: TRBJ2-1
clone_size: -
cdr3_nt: TGTGCCATCAGTGAGTCATGGCAGGGGGCGCTTAATGAGCAGTTCTTC
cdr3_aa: CAISESWQGALNEQFF

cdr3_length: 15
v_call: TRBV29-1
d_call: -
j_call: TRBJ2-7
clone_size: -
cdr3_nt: TGCAGCGTTTCGATTCCAGCGGACGGCTCCTACGAGCAGTACTTC
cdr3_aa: CSVSIPADGSYEQYF

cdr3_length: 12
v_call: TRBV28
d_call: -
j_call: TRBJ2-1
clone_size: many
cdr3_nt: TGTGCCAGCACCGGACTTTACAATGAGCAGTTCTTC
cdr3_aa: CASTGLYNEQFF

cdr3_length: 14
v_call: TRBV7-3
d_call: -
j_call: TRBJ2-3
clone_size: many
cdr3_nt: TGTGCCAGCAGTCCTGGCCAGCCCCCAGATACGCAGTATTTT
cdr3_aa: CASSPGQPPDTQYF

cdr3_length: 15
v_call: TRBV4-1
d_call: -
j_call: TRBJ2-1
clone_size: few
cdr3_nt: TGCGCCAGCAGCCAACGGGAACTAGCTCCCAATGAGCAGTTCTTC
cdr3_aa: CASSQRELAPNEQFF

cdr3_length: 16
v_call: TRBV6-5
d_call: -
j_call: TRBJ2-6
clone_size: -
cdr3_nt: TGTGCCAGCAGGGGGACACCTAGCTCTGGGGCCAACGTCCTGATTTTC
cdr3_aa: CASRGTPSSGANVLIF

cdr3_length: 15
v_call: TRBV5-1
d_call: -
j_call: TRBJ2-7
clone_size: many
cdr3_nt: TGCGCCAGCAGCCTCTACCGGGACAAGGCCAGCGAGCAGTACTTC
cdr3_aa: CASSLYRDKASEQYF

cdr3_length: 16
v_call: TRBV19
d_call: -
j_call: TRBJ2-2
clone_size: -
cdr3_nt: TGTGCCAGTACCCCCTGGGCAGGGAAGAACACCGGGGAGCTGTTTTTT
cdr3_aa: CASTPWAGKNTGELFF

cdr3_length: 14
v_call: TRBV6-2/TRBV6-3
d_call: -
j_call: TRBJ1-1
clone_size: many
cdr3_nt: TGTGCCAGCAGCTGGCCGGGGGAGAACACTGAAGCTTTCTTT
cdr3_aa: CASSWPGENTEAFF

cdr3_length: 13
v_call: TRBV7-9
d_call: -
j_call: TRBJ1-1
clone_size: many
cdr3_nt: TGTGCCAGCAGCTTAGATGGGATCACTGAAGCTTTCTTT
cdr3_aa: CASSLDGITEAFF

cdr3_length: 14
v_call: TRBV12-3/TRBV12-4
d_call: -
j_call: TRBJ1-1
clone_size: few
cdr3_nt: TGTGCCAGCAGCCATAAGGGACAGAACACTGAAGCTTTCTTT
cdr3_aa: CASSHKGQNTEAFF

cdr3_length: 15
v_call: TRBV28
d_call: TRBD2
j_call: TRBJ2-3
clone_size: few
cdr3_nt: TGTGCCAGCAGCCGCGGGGGGGGAAGCACAGATACGCAGTATTTT
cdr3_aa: CASSRGGGSTDTQYF

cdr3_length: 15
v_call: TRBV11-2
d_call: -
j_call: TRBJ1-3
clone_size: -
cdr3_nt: TGTGCCAGCAGCTTTCGACAGACCTCTGGAAACACCATATATTTT
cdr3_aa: CASSFRQTSGNTIYF

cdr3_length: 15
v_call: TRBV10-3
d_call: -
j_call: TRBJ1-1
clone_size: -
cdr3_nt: TGTGCCATCAGTGAGTCCCCCAGGGAGAACACTGAAGCTTTCTTT
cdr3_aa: CAISESPRENTEAFF

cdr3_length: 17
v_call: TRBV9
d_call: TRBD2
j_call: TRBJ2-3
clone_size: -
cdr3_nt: TGTGCCAGCAGCGTTGGACTAGCGGGGGGGAGCACAGATACGCAGTATTTT
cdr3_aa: CASSVGLAGGSTDTQYF

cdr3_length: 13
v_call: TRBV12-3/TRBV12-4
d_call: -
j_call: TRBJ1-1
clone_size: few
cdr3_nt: TGTGCCAGCAGTTTACTGCAAGGTAGTGAAGCTTTCTTT
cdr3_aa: CASSLLQGSEAFF

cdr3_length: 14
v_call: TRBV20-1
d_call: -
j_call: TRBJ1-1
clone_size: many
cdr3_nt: TGCAGTGCCGAAGGCTACAGCGGGAACACTGAAGCTTTCTTT
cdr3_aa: CSAEGYSGNTEAFF

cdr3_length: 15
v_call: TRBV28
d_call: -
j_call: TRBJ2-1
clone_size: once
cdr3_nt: TGTGCCAGCAGTCCGCCAAGCGGCTTCTACAATGAGCAGTTCTTC
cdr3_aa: CASSPPSGFYNEQFF

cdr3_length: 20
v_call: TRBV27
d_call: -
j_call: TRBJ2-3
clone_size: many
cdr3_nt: TGTGCCAGCAGTTTAGCGATCAAAAGCGGTCTTCACTTCGTAGCAGATACGCAGTATTTT
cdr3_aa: CASSLAIKSGLHFVADTQYF

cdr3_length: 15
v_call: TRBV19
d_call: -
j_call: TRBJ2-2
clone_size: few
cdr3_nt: TGTGCCAGTAGGGAATCGGCCCTGAACACCGGGGAGCTGTTTTTT
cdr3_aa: CASRESALNTGELFF

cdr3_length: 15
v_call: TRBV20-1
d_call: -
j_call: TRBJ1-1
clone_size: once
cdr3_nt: TGCAGTGCTAGAGTCATGGATTCCGGGTGGACTGGAGCTTTCTTT
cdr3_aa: CSARVMDSGWTGAFF

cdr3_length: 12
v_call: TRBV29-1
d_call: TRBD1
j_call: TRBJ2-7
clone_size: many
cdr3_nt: TGCAGCGTAGGACAGGGAACCTACGAGCAGTACTTC
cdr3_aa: CSVGQGTYEQYF

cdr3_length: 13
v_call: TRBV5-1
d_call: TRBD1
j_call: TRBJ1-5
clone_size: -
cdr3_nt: TGCGCCAGGCTTGGCAGGGGGAATCAGCCCCAGCATTTT
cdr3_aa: CARLGRGNQPQHF

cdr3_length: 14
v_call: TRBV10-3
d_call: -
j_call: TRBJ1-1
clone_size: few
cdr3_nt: TGTGCCATCAGTGGGGGGGTGGTGAACACTGAAGCTTTCTTT
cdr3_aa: CAISGGVVNTEAFF

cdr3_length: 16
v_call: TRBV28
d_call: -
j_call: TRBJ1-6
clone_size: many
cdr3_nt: TGTGCCAGCACCGCGTCGAGATTGATCTATAATTCACCCCTCCACTTT
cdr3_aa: CASTASRLIYNSPLHF